Shown below are 7 T cell receptor beta chains from a single sample sequenced in a study of PD-1 blockade in classical Hodgkin lymphoma. As to time point: cycle 4 day 1 (C4D1), after less than 7 weeks of nivolumab. Every one of the patients relapsed after autologous stem cell transplantation (brentuximab vedotin exposure was variable). Only in-frame clones appear in the TCRdb table, and some are missing; sequencing was by immunoSEQ multiplex PCR. The repertoire consists of roughly 19,000 clones, with more than 75% occurring once and the leading ten covering 20% to 25%. The sequences come from peripheral blood mononuclear cells (PBMCs), collected before the fourth cycle of nivolumab. The receptor source for this set is a human donor with classical Hodgkin lymphoma.

The genes are TRBV6-1 and TRBJ2-2; 10 nucleotides match TRBD1. Germline V gene lookup returns CDR1 MNHNS and CDR2 SASEGT. V was clipped by 6 bases and J by 7 bases; unmatched bases: 8. There are 15 residues in the CDR3. CDR3 bases: TGTGCCAGCAGCCGGGACAGGGGAGGGATCGGGGAGCTGTTTTTT. Its protein product is CASSRDRGGIGELFF.

The chain carries TRBV9 and TRBJ1-4; no reliable D call. V was cut by 4 bases and J by 0 bases, with 13 bases left in between. The CDR3 has 16 amino acids. Per the germline V gene, CDR1 is SGDLS and CDR2 is YYNGEE. CDR3 sequence reads: CASSFLADSTNEKLFF. The CDR3 coding sequence is TGTGCCAGCAGCTTCCTGGCAGACTCAACTAATGAAAAACTGTTTTTT.

By share of the sample, this clone is medium-sized. The CDR3 sequence: CASSPRTESPLHF. The CDR3 coding sequence is TGTGCCAGCAGTCCCCGGACGGAGTCACCCCTCCACTTT. The chain recombines TRBV6-1 with TRBJ1-6; no reliable D call. The CDR3 runs 13 residues. Germline CDR1 MNHNS, CDR2 SASEGT. V gave up 5 bases and J gave up 10 bases, with 12 bases separating them.

V and J are TRBV28 and TRBJ2-7, with 10 bases aligning to TRBD2. This CDR3 contains 17 residues. Germline loops: CDR1 MDHEN, CDR2 SYDVKM. Trimming took 4 bases from V and 3 from J; bases not matched to a gene: 12. DNA of the CDR3: TGTGCCAGCAGTTCTCCCGGACTAGCGGATCACGACTACGAGCAGTACTTC. This translates into CASSSPGLADHDYEQYF.

This clone appeared a few times. The V gene is TRBV28, the J gene TRBJ2-3; D gene ambiguous. Per germline, CDR1 MDHEN and CDR2 SYDVKM. The V and J ends lost 1 base and 0 bases respectively, with 11 bases between them. The CDR3 consists of 16 residues. Written as DNA, the CDR3 is TGTGCCAGCAGTTTATTCTTGGGCAGTAGCACAGATACGCAGTATTTT. Protein: CASSLFLGSSTDTQYF.

J is TRBJ2-3 and V is TRBV11-2, with D possibly TRBD1 on 6 matching bases. The CDR3 spans 17 residues. Deletions cut 2 bases from V and 2 bases from J, with 17 bases between. Germline V gene lookup returns CDR1 SGHAT and CDR2 FQNNGV. Written as DNA, the CDR3 is TGTGCCAGCAGCTTAAACCAAAGGGGGTTTATCACAGATACGCAGTATTTT. Translating it yields CASSLNQRGFITDTQYF.

This chain connects TRBV6-5 to TRBJ2-7; D assignment may be TRBD1 or TRBD2 (5 bases each). Trimming left V 5 bases short and J 6 bases short, with 11 bases between. CDR3 size: 12 residues. Germline CDR1 MNHEY, CDR2 SVGAGI. The CDR3 DNA follows: TGTGCCAGCAGTCGACATGGGGGCGAGCAGTACTTC. Encoded protein: CASSRHGGEQYF.